This TCR beta chain was retrieved from a study of a mutant IDH1 vaccine in newly diagnosed glioma (TCRdb year 2021). As for the study more broadly: Eight vaccinations were administered to patients in weeks 1, 3, 5, 7, 11, 15, 19 and 23, corresponding to visits V03 through V10. For exploratory analyses, longitudinal TCRB deep sequencing was carried out in 25 to 30 treated patients wherever samples were available. In the chemotherapy-containing groups, vaccination started alongside temozolomide cycles, whereas in patients who had radiotherapy alone it started 4-6 weeks after radiotherapy. Six visits were used for peripheral blood collection: V03 (baseline), V05, V07, V10, V12 and V13. Prior to enrollment, standard therapy consisting of radiotherapy alone, temozolomide alone, or radiochemotherapy with temozolomide had been administered to patients, with the combination being received by most patients. Of the roughly 33 treated patients, 62.5% were male and roughly 38% were female, and a mean age of approximately 40 years was recorded. Overall study outcomes, separate from this receptor: Selection of PBMC samples for TCRB deep sequencing was based on availability. Pseudoprogression seemed to be unrelated to changes in the top peripheral T cell clonotypes found by TCRB sequencing. Across multiple MHC alleles, vaccine-induced immune responses were seen in about 93% of patients. It was noted by the authors that analyses of patient blood samples could not be reproduced owing to sample limitations.

Read against the paper, the sample's time point label means: week 23, last vaccination. A 20-mer mutant IDH1 peptide at 300 micrograms in Montanide made up each vaccine dose, which was injected subcutaneously together with topical imiquimod. All donors had newly diagnosed IDH1-mutant astrocytomas of WHO grade 3 or 4 that showed loss of nuclear ATRX. The samples were drawn from NOA16, a multicentre, single-arm, open-label phase I trial in Germany that tested a mutant IDH1 peptide vaccine in humans for the first time. Genomic DNA for TCRB sequencing was extracted from EDTA blood using the DNeasy Blood and Tissue Kit. Libraries came from the immunoSEQ multiplex PCR assay. Rearranged TCR beta chain sequences were amplified using the hsTCRB Kit according to the manufacturer's protocol. An Illumina MiSeq was used to sequence the TCRB libraries. The study's own analysis went as follows. The kit vendor's proprietary platform handled demultiplexing, trimming and gene mapping. Held by TCRdb, this immuneACCESS table contains in-frame sequences only and omits some clones. Under half of the omission traces to an unresolved V gene where checked; the cause of the rest is unknown. The V and J calls and clone size are taken from that table; D and trimming were inferred from the DNA. Here the sample has about 86,000 clones; almost 85% occur a single time. The top ten constitute roughly 2% of the sample.

V has 0 bases trimmed and J has 4 bases trimmed; junction bases matching no gene number 11. CDR1 SQVTM and CDR2 ANQGSEA are derived from the germline V gene. The CDR3 spans 18 residues, from the cysteine through the phenylalanine. Only CDR3 DNA remains: 54 bases, in frame from the first base. In regard to this clone: Its target antigen remains unknown. Per-nucleotide qualities are absent, and no much larger clonotype sits a single base away.

The TCR comes from a man aged 30-40 years with glioma. Some clones in this sample may be carry-over from other donors' samples. Sample: PBMCs, taken from a glioma patient whose treatment included an IDH1 peptide vaccine. The chain is encoded by TRBV29-1 joined to TRBJ2-3, with 12 bases in between that match TRBD2. The CDR3 has the sequence CSVEDARLAGDPPDTQYF. The nucleotides are TGCAGCGTTGAAGACGCGAGACTAGCGGGAGATCCCCCAGATACGCAGTATTTT.